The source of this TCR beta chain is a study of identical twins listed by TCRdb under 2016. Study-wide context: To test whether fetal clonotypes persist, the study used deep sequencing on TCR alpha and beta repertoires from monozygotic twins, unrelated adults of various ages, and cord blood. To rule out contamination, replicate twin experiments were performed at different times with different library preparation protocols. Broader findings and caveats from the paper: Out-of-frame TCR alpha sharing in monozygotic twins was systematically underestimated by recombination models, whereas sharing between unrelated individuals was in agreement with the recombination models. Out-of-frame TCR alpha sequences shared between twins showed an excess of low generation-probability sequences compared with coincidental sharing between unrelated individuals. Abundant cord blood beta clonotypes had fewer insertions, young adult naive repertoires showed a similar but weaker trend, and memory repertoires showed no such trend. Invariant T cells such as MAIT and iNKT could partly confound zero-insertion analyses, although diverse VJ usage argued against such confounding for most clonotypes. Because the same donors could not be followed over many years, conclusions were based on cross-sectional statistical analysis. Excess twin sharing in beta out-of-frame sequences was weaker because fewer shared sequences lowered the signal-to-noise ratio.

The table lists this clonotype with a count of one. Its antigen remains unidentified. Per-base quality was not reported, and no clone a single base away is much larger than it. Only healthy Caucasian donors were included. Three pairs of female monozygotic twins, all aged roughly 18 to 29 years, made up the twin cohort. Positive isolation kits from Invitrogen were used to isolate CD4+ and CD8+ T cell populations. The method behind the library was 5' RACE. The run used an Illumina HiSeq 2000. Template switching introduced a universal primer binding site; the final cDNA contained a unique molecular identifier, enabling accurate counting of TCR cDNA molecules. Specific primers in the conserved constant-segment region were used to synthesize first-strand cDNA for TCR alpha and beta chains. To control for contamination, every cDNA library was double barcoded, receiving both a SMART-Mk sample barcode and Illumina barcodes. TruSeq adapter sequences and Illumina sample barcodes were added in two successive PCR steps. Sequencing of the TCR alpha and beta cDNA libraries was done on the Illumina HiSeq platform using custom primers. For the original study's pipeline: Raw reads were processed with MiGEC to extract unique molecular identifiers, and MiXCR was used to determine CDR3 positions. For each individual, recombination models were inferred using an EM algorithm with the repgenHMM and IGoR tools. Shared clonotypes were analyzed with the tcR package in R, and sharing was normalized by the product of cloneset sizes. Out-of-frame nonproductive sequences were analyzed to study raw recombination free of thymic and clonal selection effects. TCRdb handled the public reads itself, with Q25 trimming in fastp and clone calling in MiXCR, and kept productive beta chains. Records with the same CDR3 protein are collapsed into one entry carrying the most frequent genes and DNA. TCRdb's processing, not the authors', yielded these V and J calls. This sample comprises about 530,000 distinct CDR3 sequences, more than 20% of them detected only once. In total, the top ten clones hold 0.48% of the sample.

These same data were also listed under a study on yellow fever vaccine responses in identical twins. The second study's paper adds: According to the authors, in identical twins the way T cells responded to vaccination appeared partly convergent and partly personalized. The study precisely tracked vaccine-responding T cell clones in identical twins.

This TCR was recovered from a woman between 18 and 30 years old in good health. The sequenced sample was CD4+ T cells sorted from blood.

The DNA sequence follows: TGTGCCAGCACTCACAGGGGGCAAGGCTACGAGCAGTACTTC. Translated, it reads CASTHRGQGYEQYF. The rearrangement joined TRBV5-5 to TRBJ2-7; 9 bases in the junction line up with TRBD1. Clipping removes 6 bases from V and 3 bases from J, with 7 as the unmatched junction base count. CDR1 and CDR2, looked up from the germline V gene (reference sequence), are SGHKS and YYEKEE. CDR3 length: 14 amino acids, cysteine to phenylalanine. The DNA shown is the 42-base CDR3, in frame from base 1. Outside the CDR3, residues come from the reference TRBV5-5 and TRBJ2-7 proteins, so the full variable domain is: DAGVTQSPTHLIKTRGQQVTLRCSPISGHKSVSWYQQVLGQGPQFIFQYYEKEERGRGNFPDRFSARQFPNYSSELNVNALLLGDSALYLCASTHRGQGYEQYFGPGTRLTVT.